This T cell receptor (beta chain) came from a study of shared T cell receptors in the human thymus. The assay was immunoSEQ multiplex PCR, and TCRdb's table has in-frame clones only and misses some. The sample carries about 380,000 clones, 95% recorded once. Trimming pared 4 bases from V and 0 bases from J, leaving 12 bases between. Germline loops: CDR1 GTSNPN, CDR2 SVGIG (reference sequence). This CDR3 spans 14 amino acids. This sequence originates from a human donor. This rearrangement joins TRBV30 to TRBJ1-2; D unclear. Sequences were obtained from thymocytes. This chain's CDR3 is CAWTITNTNYGYTF. In nucleotides, the CDR3 is TGTGCCTGGACCATCACAAATACTAACTATGGCTACACCTTC. Based on the CDR3 plus reference TRBV30 and TRBJ1-2, the full variable domain is SQTIHQWPATLVQPVGSPLSLECTVEGTSNPNLYWYRQAAGRGLQLLFYSVGIGQISSEVPQNLSASRPQDRQFILSSKKLLLSDSGFYLCAWTITNTNYGYTFGSGTRLTVV.